This T cell receptor beta chain is drawn from a study of T cells in Graves' hyperthyroidism and ophthalmopathy (dated by TCRdb to the late 2010s). With regard to the full study: Peripheral blood samples were taken at initial diagnosis, before any treatment was given. A discovery cohort of approximately 97 patients, about 40 with Graves' ophthalmopathy and 55 to 65 with stable Graves' hyperthyroidism, was used to find distinguishing TCR V-J signatures. Prospective prediction of ophthalmopathy was tested in an independent validation cohort of fewer than 20 hyperthyroidism patients and some 17 patients who later progressed to ophthalmopathy. The 100 or so discovery patients were randomly divided into training and test sets at a 7:3 ratio. The study also compared thyroid tissue and blood T-cell repertoires from a handful of Graves' hyperthyroidism patients. After blood sampling, hyperthyroidism patients were treated with methimazole at a starting dose of 30 mg daily, and ophthalmopathy patients were treated with high-dose intravenous methylprednisolone. The paper describes TCR Vbeta CDR3 sequencing of fewer than 150 peripheral blood samples, made up of under 50 ophthalmopathy patients, approximately 73 hyperthyroidism patients and 17 progressor patients. General conclusions and limits of the study: During validation, the model predicted progression to ophthalmopathy a median of roughly six months ahead of onset, with 70.59% sensitivity and 72% to 85% specificity. In cross-validation, a model built on a 13 V-J signature told ophthalmopathy apart from stable hyperthyroidism with approximately 91% sensitivity and approximately 84% specificity, and in testing the same model reached 80%/75%. Most expanded thyroid clonotypes (frequency above 0.001) were also found in blood, which suggests that blood repertoires may mirror thyroid immune responses. Sample size was not statistically predetermined, and investigators were not blinded to group allocation.

The TCR beta CDR3 regions were amplified from the RNA transcripts. The first round of RT-PCR for the TCR CDR3 was performed with the HTBI primer set and the Qiagen OneStep RT-PCR kit. Libraries were constructed in a second round of multiplex PCR, after which size selection and purification were carried out. Paired-end sequencing of the libraries was performed with 100 bp reads on an Illumina HiSeq2000. Turning to the authors' computational methods: SOAPnuke was used to process the raw data, throwing out any read that contained adapters or uncalled bases, had a mean Phred below 15, or lacked an exact constant-primer or identifier match. COPE v1.2.5 was used to merge the high-quality paired reads, and each unique nucleotide sequence was defined as a clonotype. MiTCR v1.1 was used to align the clonotypes against IMGT TRBV, TRBD and TRBJ reference segments. The analysis was restricted to V-J combinations with a frequency above 0.0001, which together covered just over 99% of the repertoires. A TCS score was defined as the ratio between F50 (clonal expansion) and ExV (chaos), using BLOSUM62-based TCRdist between CDR3 peptides within each V-J. Welch's t-statistics and random forest reduced 514 V-J features to 13, which were used in a naive Bayes classifier (R e1071). TCRdb took the public reads, trimmed them with fastp at Q25, ran MiXCR for clone calling and kept in-frame beta chains. Rows are combined by CDR3 protein, so each entry shows the most common genes and DNA. These V and J calls originate from TCRdb's pipeline instead of the authors' own analysis. This sample is represented by approximately 330,000 distinct CDR3 sequences; over 15% of them were singletons. The ten largest clones take up 45% to 55% of the sample.

Note on this clonotype: It lacks a known antigen. Base qualities are not at hand, and no much larger clone is one base apart.

Stable Graves' hyperthyroidism was defined as the absence of progression to ophthalmopathy over 18 months of follow-up. The hyperthyroidism patients were between 18 and 65 years old and newly diagnosed, with a disease duration of less than 2 months. The study excluded patients with uncontrolled infections, other autoimmune diseases, pregnancy or lactation. Diagnoses were established on the basis of clinical symptoms, serum thyroxine and TRAb, thyroid ultrasound, and orbital computed tomography. PBMCs were separated from under 11 ml of fresh peripheral blood using Ficoll-Paque density gradient centrifugation. Total RNA was extracted with Trizol reagent, and quality was checked on an Agilent 2100 Bioanalyzer. V and J lose 2 bases and 9 bases, and a span of 14 bases separates them. CDR1 SGHTA and CDR2 FQGNSA were looked up in the germline V gene. From its cysteine to its phenylalanine, the CDR3 spans 15 amino acids. Just the 45-base CDR3 DNA is kept, in frame starting at base 1.

This clonotype was sampled from a woman between 50 and 59 years old with Graves' hyperthyroidism. Sample: blood. The receptor chain draws on TRBV7-2 and TRBJ1-6; no confident D gene assignment can be made. The CDR3 protein sequence reads: CASSLSVAWVSPLHF. The sequence in DNA is TGTGCCAGCAGCTTATCCGTGGCCTGGGTTTCACCCCTCCACTTT.